This T cell receptor beta chain emerged from a study of cytomegalovirus exposure and HLA in healthy donors. The CDR3 is made up of 16 amino acids. Germline V gene data show CDR1 as MNHEY and CDR2 as SVGAGI. V gave up 4 bases and J gave up 5 bases; unmatched junction bases: 10. With 60 Vbeta and 13 Jbeta primers, the PCR was carried out. Produced via immunoSEQ multiplex PCR; TCRdb's table is partial and in-frame only. Among 85,000 to 100,000 clones listed, around four fifths were seen once. The gene calls are TRBV6-5 and TRBJ1-1, with 10 bases matching TRBD1. The receptor's source is a man aged 25 to 45 in good health and CMV-seronegative. The sample consisted of PBMCs. The CDR3 nucleotides are TGTGCCAGCAGTTCAGGATGGACAGGGGGTATGACTGAAGCTTTCTTT. The encoded protein is CASSSGWTGGMTEAFF.